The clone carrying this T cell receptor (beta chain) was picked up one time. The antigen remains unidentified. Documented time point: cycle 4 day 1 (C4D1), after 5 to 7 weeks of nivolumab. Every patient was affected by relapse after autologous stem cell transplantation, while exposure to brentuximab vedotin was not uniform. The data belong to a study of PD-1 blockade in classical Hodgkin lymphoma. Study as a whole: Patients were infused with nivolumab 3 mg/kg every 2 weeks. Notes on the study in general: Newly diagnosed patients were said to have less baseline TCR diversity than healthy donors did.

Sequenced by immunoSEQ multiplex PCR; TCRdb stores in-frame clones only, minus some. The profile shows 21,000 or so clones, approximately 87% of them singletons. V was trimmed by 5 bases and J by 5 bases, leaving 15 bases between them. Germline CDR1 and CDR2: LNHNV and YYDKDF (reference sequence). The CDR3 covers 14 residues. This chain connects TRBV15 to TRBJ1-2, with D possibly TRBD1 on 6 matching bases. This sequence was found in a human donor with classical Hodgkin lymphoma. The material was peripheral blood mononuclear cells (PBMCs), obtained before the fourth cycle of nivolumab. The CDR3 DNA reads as TGTGCCACCAGCGGTCGGGGGCGAGAGTATGGCTACACCTTC. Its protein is CATSGRGREYGYTF. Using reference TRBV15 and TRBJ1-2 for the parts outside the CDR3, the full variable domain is DAMVIQNPRYQVTQFGKPVTLSCSQTLNHNVMYWYQQKSSQAPKLLFHYYDKDFNNEADTPDNFQSRRPNTSFCFLDIRSPGLGDTAMYLCATSGRGREYGYTFGSGTRLTVV.